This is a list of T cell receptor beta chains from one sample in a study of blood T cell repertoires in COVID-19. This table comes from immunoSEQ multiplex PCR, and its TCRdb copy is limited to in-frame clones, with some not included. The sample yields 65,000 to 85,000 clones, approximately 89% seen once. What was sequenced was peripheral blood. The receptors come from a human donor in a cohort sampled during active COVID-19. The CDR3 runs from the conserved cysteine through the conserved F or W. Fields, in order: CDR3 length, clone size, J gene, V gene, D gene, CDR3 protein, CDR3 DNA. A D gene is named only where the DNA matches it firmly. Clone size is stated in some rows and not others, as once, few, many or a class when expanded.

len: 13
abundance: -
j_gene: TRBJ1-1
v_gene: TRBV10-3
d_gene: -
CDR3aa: CAITDRLNTEAFF
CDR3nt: TGTGCCATCACCGACAGATTGAACACTGAAGCTTTCTTT

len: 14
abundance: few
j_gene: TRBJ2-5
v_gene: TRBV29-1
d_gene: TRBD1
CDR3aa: CSVAPGTVQETQYF
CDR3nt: TGCAGCGTCGCCCCCGGGACAGTGCAAGAGACCCAGTACTTC

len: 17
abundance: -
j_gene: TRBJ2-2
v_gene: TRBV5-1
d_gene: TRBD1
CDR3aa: CASSLGQGYRNTGELFF
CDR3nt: TGCGCCAGCAGCTTGGGACAGGGGTATAGAAACACCGGGGAGCTGTTTTTT

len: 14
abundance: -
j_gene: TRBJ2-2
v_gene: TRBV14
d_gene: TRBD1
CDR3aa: CASSQGQGGGELFF
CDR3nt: TGTGCCAGCAGCCAAGGACAGGGTGGCGGGGAGCTGTTTTTT

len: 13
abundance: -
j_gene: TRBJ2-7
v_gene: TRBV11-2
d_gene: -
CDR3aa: CASSLDYSYEQYF
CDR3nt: TGTGCCAGCAGTTTAGACTACTCCTACGAGCAGTACTTC

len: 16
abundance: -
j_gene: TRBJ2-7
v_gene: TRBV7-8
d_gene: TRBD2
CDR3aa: CASSLAVSGAIYEQYF
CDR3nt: TGTGCCAGCAGCTTAGCGGTTAGCGGGGCCATCTACGAGCAGTACTTC

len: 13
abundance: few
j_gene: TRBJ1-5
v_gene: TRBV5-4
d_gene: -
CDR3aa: CASSLDINQPQHF
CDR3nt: TGTGCCAGCAGCTTGGACATAAATCAGCCCCAGCATTTT

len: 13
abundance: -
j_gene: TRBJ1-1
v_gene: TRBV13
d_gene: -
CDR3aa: CASSLRQNTEAFF
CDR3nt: TGTGCCAGCAGCTTGCGGCAGAACACTGAAGCTTTCTTT

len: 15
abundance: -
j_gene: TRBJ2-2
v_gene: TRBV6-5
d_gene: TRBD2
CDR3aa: CASSWTSGGTGELFF
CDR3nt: TGTGCCAGCAGCTGGACTAGCGGGGGGACCGGGGAGCTGTTTTTT

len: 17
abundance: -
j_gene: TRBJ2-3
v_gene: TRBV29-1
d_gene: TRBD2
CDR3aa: CSVDWTSGGPSSRAQYF
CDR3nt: TGCAGCGTCGATTGGACTAGCGGGGGGCCCTCGTCGCGAGCGCAGTATTTT

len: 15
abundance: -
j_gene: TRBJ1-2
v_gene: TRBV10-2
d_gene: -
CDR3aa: CASSDVGVANYGYTF
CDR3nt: TGCGCCAGCAGTGACGTCGGGGTAGCTAACTATGGCTACACCTTC

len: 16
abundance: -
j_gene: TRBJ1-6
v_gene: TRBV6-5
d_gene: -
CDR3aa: CASSYSTTVYNSPLHF
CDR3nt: TGTGCCAGCAGTTACTCGACTACAGTCTATAATTCACCCCTCCACTTT

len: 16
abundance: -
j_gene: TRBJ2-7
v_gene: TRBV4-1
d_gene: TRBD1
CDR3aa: CASSQESRGFTYEQYF
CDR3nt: TGCGCCAGCAGCCAAGAATCCAGGGGGTTTACCTACGAGCAGTACTTC

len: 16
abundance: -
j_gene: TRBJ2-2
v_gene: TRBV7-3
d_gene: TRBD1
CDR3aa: CASSSFGTANTGELFF
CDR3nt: TGTGCCAGCAGCTCATTCGGGACAGCTAACACCGGGGAGCTGTTTTTT

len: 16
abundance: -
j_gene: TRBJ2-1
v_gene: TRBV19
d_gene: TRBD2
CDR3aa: CASSGRTSGSYNEQFF
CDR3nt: TGTGCCAGTAGCGGGAGGACTAGCGGGAGCTACAATGAGCAGTTCTTC

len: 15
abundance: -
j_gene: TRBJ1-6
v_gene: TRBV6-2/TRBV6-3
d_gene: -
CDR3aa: CASSYGGTIGSPLHF
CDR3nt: TGTGCCAGCAGTTATGGGGGGACGATTGGGTCACCCCTCCACTTT

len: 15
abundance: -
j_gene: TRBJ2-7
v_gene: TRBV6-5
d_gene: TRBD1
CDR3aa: CASSYGQGMAYEQYF
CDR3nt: TGTGCCAGCAGTTACGGACAGGGTATGGCGTACGAGCAGTACTTC

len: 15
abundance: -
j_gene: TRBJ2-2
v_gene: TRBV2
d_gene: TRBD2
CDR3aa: CARTRTSGNTGELFF
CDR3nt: TGTGCCAGAACCCGGACTAGCGGGAACACCGGGGAGCTGTTTTTT

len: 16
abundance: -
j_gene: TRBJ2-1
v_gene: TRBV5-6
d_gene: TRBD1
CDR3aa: CASSLGYRGPYNEQFF
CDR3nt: TGTGCCAGCAGCCTCGGATACAGGGGACCATACAATGAGCAGTTCTTC

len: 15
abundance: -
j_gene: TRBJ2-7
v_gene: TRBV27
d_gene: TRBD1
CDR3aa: CASRGGQGAHYEQYF
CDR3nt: TGTGCCAGCAGGGGGGGACAGGGCGCCCACTACGAGCAGTACTTC

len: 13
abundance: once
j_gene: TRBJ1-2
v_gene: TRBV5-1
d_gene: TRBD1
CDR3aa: CASSEGQGNGYTF
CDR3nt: TGCGCCAGCAGCGAGGGACAGGGGAATGGCTACACCTTC

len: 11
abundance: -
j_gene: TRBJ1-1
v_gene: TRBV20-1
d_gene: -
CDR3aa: CSAPGATEAFF
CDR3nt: TGCAGTGCCCCGGGTGCGACTGAAGCTTTCTTT

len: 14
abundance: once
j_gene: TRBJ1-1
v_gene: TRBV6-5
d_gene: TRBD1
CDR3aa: CASRTGAANTEAFF
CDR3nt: TGTGCCAGCAGGACAGGGGCAGCGAACACTGAAGCTTTCTTT

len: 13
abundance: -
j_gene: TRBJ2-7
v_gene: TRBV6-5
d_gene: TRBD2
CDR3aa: CASKRGTTYEQYF
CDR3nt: TGTGCCAGCAAGCGGGGGACCACCTACGAGCAGTACTTC

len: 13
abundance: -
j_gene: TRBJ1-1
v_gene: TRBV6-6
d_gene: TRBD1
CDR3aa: CASSQTGYTEAFF
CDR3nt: TGTGCCAGCAGCCAGACAGGGTACACTGAAGCTTTCTTT

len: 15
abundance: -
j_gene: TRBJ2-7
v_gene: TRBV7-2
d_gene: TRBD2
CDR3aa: CASSLLGLAGGRQYF
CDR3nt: TGTGCCAGCAGCTTATTGGGTCTAGCGGGGGGTCGACAGTACTTC

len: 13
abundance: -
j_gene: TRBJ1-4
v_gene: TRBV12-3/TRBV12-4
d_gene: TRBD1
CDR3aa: CASTTTGTEKLFF
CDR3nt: TGTGCCAGCACCACGACAGGGACGGAAAAACTGTTTTTT

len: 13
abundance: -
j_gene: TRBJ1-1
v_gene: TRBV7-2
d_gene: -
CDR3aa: CASSLMEDTEAFF
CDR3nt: TGTGCCAGCAGCTTAATGGAGGACACTGAAGCTTTCTTT

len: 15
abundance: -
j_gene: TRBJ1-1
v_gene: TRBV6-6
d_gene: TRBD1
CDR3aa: CASSYPGQVNTEAFF
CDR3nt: TGTGCCAGCAGTTACCCGGGACAGGTGAACACTGAAGCTTTCTTT

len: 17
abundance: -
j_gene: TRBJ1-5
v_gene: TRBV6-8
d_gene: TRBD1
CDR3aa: CASSGTGHHPCNQPQHF
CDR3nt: TGTGCCAGCAGCGGGACAGGCCATCACCCCTGCAATCAACCCCAGCATTTT

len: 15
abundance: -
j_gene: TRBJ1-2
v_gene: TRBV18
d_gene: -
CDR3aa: CASSPRGGTNYGYTF
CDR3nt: TGTGCCAGCTCACCCCGCGGGGGGACTAACTATGGCTACACCTTC

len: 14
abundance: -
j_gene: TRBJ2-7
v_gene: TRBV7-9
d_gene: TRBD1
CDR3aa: CASSFQQGGYEQYF
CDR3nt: TGTGCCAGCAGCTTTCAACAGGGGGGATACGAGCAGTACTTC

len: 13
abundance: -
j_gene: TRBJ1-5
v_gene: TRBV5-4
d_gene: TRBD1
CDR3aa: CASSIDRGQPQHF
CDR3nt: TGTGCCAGCAGCATAGACAGGGGTCAGCCCCAGCATTTT

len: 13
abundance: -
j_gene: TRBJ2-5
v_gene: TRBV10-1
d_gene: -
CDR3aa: CASSSGQGETQYF
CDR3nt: TGCGCCAGCAGTTCTGGACAAGGAGAGACCCAGTACTTC

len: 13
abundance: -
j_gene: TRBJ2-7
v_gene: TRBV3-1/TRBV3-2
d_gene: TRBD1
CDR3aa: CASSKAQGYEQYF
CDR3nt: TGTGCCAGCAGCAAAGCACAGGGGTACGAGCAGTACTTC

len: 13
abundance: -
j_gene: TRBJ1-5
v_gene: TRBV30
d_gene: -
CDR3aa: CAWSRDSNQPQHF
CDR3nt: TGTGCCTGGAGCCGAGATAGCAATCAGCCCCAGCATTTT

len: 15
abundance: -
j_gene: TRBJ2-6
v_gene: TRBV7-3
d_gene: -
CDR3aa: CASSSPSSGANVLTF
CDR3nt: TGTGCCAGCAGCAGCCCAAGCTCTGGGGCCAACGTCCTGACTTTC

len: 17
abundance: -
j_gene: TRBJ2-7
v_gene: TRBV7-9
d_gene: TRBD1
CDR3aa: CASSPPLPGQGAGEQYF
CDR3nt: TGTGCCAGCAGCCCCCCCCTACCGGGACAGGGGGCGGGCGAGCAGTACTTC

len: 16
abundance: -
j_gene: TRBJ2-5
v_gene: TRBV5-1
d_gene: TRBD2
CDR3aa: CASSSTAGGSQETQYF
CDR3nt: TGCGCCAGCAGCTCGACCGCGGGGGGATCCCAAGAGACCCAGTACTTC

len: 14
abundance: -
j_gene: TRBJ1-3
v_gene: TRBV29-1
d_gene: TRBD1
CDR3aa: CSVVGQANGNTIYF
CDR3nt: TGCAGCGTCGTGGGACAGGCGAATGGAAACACCATATATTTT

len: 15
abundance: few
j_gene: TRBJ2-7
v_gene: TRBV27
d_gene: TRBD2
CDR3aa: CASSSSGMAEYEQYF
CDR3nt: TGTGCCAGCAGTAGTAGCGGGATGGCTGAGTACGAGCAGTACTTC

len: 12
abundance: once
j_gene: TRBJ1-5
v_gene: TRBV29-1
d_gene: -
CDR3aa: CSAGGTNQPQHF
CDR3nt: TGCAGCGCTGGGGGGACCAATCAGCCCCAGCATTTT

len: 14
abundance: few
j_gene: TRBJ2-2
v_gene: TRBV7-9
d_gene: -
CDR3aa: CASSSNTIVGELFF
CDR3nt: TGTGCCAGCAGCTCCAATACGATAGTCGGGGAGCTGTTTTTT

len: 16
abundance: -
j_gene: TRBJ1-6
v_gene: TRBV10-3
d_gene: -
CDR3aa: CAISESRQADNSPLHF
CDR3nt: TGTGCCATCAGTGAGTCGCGTCAGGCCGATAATTCACCCCTCCACTTT

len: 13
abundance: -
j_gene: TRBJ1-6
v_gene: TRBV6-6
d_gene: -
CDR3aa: CASSYQANSPLHF
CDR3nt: TGTGCCAGCAGTTATCAAGCAAATTCACCCCTCCACTTT